The present TCR beta chain was sequenced within a study of breast tumors, draining lymph nodes, adjacent tissues. Axillary draining lymph nodes of breast cancer patients supplied the node samples. Study-wide points: Tumor T cell lymph node origin was a supported hypothesis, not proven. Luminal-like breast cancer showed significantly greater tumor-nontumor repertoire similarity than basal-like breast cancer did. Data fit most tumor T cells coming from lymph node, expanding in tumor.

At least ten counts were recorded for this clonotype. Its specificity is unknown. A read error may produce the germline difference seen at one junction end. Germline-derived CDR1 and CDR2 are MNHEY and SVGAGI. The CDR3 totals 18 residues. TCRdb called the multiplex PCR reads again in MiXCR, with one record for every CDR3 protein. The sample lists fewer than 250,000 distinct CDR3 sequences; 32% were seen once. V is TRBV6-5 and J is TRBJ1-6; D gene unclear. Sequenced sample: axillary lymph node tissue. This clonotype was obtained from a female donor with breast cancer. Some clones in this sample may be carry-over from other donors' samples. The CDR3 is CASSHSALRSSYNSPLHF. CDR3 in DNA: TGTGCCAGCAGTCACTCGGCGTTGAGGAGCTCCTATAATTCACCCCTCCACTTT.